This TCR beta chain was retrieved from a study of CD8+ T cells in alopecia areata. Looking at the study overall: Patients in the treated group were given tofacitinib by mouth, 5 to 10 mg twice a day.

Looked up from germline, CDR1 is MNHEY and CDR2 is SMNVEV (reference sequence). Trimming shortened V by 7 bases and J by 0 bases, and 21 bases separated the two germline ends. The CDR3 is 18 amino acids. Once RNA had been extracted, it was reverse transcribed into cDNA to act as the sequencing template. Sequencing was performed with immunoSEQ multiplex PCR; in TCRdb, only in-frame clones are kept and a portion is missing. The sample consists of 150,000 to 200,000 clones, just under 65% of them appearing once. Treatment reported: oral pan-JAK inhibitor, 5-10 mg twice daily. In alopecia areata patients, both lesional scalp punch biopsies and peripheral blood were collected. It was from PBMCs that CD4+ and CD8+ T cells were sorted.

The sample in question was CD4+ T cells sorted from blood, obtained around week 47, from a patient treated with tofacitinib. The chain combines TRBV27 with TRBJ2-2, with D possibly matching TRBD1 (6 bases). The clonotype originates from a human donor with alopecia areata. CDR3 coding DNA: TGTGCCAGCACCTCATGGACAGTCCTTAGACCGAACACCGGGGAGCTGTTTTTT. As protein: CASTSWTVLRPNTGELFF.